The source of this TCR beta chain is a study of T cells in Graves' hyperthyroidism and ophthalmopathy. The CDR3 contains 15 residues. Between the trimmed V and J ends, which lost 1 base and 5 bases, there was a span of 14 bases. Germline V gene lookup returns CDR1 LNHDA and CDR2 SQIVND (reference sequence). This clonotype was counted many times. Recently diagnosed hyperthyroidism of less than 2 months' duration affected patients aged 18 to 65. Amplification of TCR beta CDR3 regions was performed using RNA transcripts as template. During a first-round RT-PCR of the TCR CDR3, the HTBI primer set was used. TCRdb reanalysed the multiplex PCR reads using MiXCR and keeps one entry per CDR3 protein. The data contain roughly 660,000 distinct CDR3 sequences, roughly 17% of them singletons.

This sequence was found in a man aged 50 to 60 with Graves' hyperthyroidism. Sequenced input: blood. V is TRBV19 and J is TRBJ1-1; tentatively, D is TRBD1 (5 bases). The CDR3 region is CASSIAGGHVTEAFF. In DNA, the CDR3 is TGTGCCAGTAGTATAGCTGGAGGACATGTAACTGAAGCTTTCTTT. The full variable domain, rest sourced from reference TRBV19 and TRBJ1-1, is DGGITQSPKYLFRKEGQNVTLSCEQNLNHDAMYWYRQDPGQGLRLIYYSQIVNDFQKGDIAEGYSVSREKKESFPLTVTSAQKNPTAFYLCASSIAGGHVTEAFFGQGTRLTVV.